Following are 15 T cell receptor beta chains from one sample sequenced in a study of T cell repertoires in cytomegalovirus infection. TCRdb re-called the reads through MiXCR, storing one row per CDR3 protein. The sample consists of fewer than 400,000 distinct CDR3 sequences, 15% to 20% of them appearing once. The sample was PBMCs. Source of these receptors: a human donor in good health (CMV status not recorded). Some clones in this sample may be carry-over from other donors' samples.

This clonotype was counted a few times. The chain combines TRBV7-6 with TRBJ1-4; D gene ambiguous. Germline CDR1 reads SGHVS; CDR2 reads FNYEAQ. Trimming removed 2 bases from V and 3 bases from J, with 13 bases in between. The CDR3 is 16 residues long. CDR3 sequence reads: CASSLPRIESNEKLFF. The CDR3 nucleotides read TGTGCCAGCAGCTTACCTCGGATAGAGTCTAATGAAAAACTGTTTTTT.

This clonotype was detected only a few times. The chain employs TRBV6-5 and TRBJ1-1; 7 positions match TRBD1. In germline, CDR1 is MNHEY, CDR2 SVGAGI. Trimming took 0 bases from V and 2 from J; bases not matched to a gene: 3. The CDR3 runs to 15 residues. In DNA form, the CDR3 reads TGTGCCAGCAGTTACTCAACAGGGGTTAACACTGAAGCTTTCTTT. Protein sequence: CASSYSTGVNTEAFF.

This clonotype was counted only a few times. The chain is built from TRBV20-1 and TRBJ2-3, with D possibly being TRBD1 (5 bases). The germline V and J ends were trimmed by 5 bases and 6 bases, with 18 bases remaining between them. This CDR3 has 14 amino acids. Germline V CDR1 and CDR2: DFQATT, SNEGSKA (reference sequence). CDR3 in amino acids: CSAGAADSGDTQYF. CDR3 coding DNA: TGCAGTGCTGGGGCGGCGGATTCAGGGGATACGCAGTATTTT.

This clonotype showed up just a few times. The chain is built from TRBV4-3 and TRBJ2-5, with D unclear. V lost 4 bases, J lost 5 bases, and 14 bases lay in between. The CDR3 runs 14 residues. Per germline, CDR1 LGHNA and CDR2 YSLEER. The CDR3 DNA follows: TGCGCCAGCAGCCCAAACGGGCCCGGGGAGACCCAGTACTTC. This sequence encodes CASSPNGPGETQYF.

This clonotype has a handful of counts. The chain combines TRBV7-9 with TRBJ1-2; D might be TRBD1 (5 bases). The CDR3 loop spans 14 amino acids. The V end was cut by 3 bases, the J end by 7 bases, with 15 bases between. CDR1 is SEHNR, CDR2 FQNEAQ, per germline (reference sequence). The CDR3 nucleotides are TGTGCCAGCAGCTTCGAGGGGAAGGAGCGTGGCTACACCTTC. This codes for CASSFEGKERGYTF.

This clonotype has only a few counts. The V call is TRBV12-3 or TRBV12-4, the J call TRBJ1-2, with D perhaps matching TRBD1 (5 bases). This CDR3 is built from 14 residues. V was shortened by 4 bases and J by 7 bases, with 16 bases between the two germline ends. For the CDR3, the DNA is TGTGCCAGCAGTTCATTTCAGGGCCCGGGTGGCTACACCTTC. It is translated as CASSSFQGPGGYTF.

The V gene is TRBV4-3, the J gene TRBJ2-3; the D gene is possibly TRBD2 (5 bases). The CDR3 totals 18 residues. Trimming removed 6 bases at V and 0 bases at J, with 22 bases between. The germline V gene has CDR1 LGHNA and CDR2 YSLEER. This CDR3 reads CASSPSGLSGASTDTQYF. The CDR3 nucleotides read TGCGCCAGCAGTCCCTCTGGGTTGAGCGGAGCTAGCACAGATACGCAGTATTTT.

This clonotype came up many times. The gene calls are TRBV7-8 and TRBJ2-1; no clear D gene. Germline V gene data show CDR1 as SGHVS and CDR2 as FQNEAQ. Trimming removed 4 bases from V and 4 bases from J, with 17 bases in between. The CDR3 consists of 16 residues. Here the CDR3 reads CASSSSGPGSYNEQFF. The CDR3 DNA is TGTGCCAGCAGCTCCTCCGGGCCGGGTTCGTACAATGAGCAGTTCTTC.

This clonotype was seen ten or more times. This rearrangement joins TRBV6-1 to TRBJ2-3; TRBD1 matches at 9 bases. The J segment lost 8 bases and the V segment lost 2 bases, leaving 20 bases of the junction unmatched. The germline CDR1 and CDR2 sequences are MNHNS and SASEGT. The length of the CDR3 is 19 residues. The CDR3 sequence: CASSEMVGQGMALPATQYF. The DNA of the CDR3 is TGTGCCAGCAGTGAAATGGTAGGACAGGGGATGGCTCTACCGGCTACGCAGTATTTT.

This clonotype was recorded once. The chain couples TRBV12-3 or TRBV12-4 to TRBJ2-6; 7 nucleotides match TRBD1. There are 15 residues in the CDR3. Losses at the gene ends were 3 bases for V and 2 bases for J; bases not matched to a gene: 1. The CDR3 spells CASSFTGAGANVLTF. CDR3 in DNA: TGTGCCAGCAGTTTTACAGGGGCTGGGGCCAACGTCCTGACTTTC.

The rearrangement links TRBV5-6 to TRBJ2-1; 11 bases match TRBD1. The CDR3 spans 16 residues. CDR1 is SGHDT, CDR2 YYEEEE, per germline. With V trimmed by 2 bases and J by 4 bases, 5 bases remained unmatched. In nucleotides, the CDR3 is TGTGCCAGCAGCTTTGGGACAGGGGGGATGTACAATGAGCAGTTCTTC. It specifies CASSFGTGGMYNEQFF.

The chain combines TRBV2 with TRBJ2-5; D is unclear. V was cut by 5 bases and J by 5 bases, with 9 bases left in between. The CDR3 spans 12 residues. CDR1 and CDR2 (germline): SNHLY, FYNNEI. Here the CDR3 reads CASSYWRETQYF. The CDR3 DNA is TGTGCCAGCAGTTACTGGCGGGAGACCCAGTACTTC.

This clonotype was seen more than once but under ten times. CDR3 nucleotide sequence: TGCAGTGCCAAAGACGGGGGATTGAACACTGAAGCTTTCTTT. It translates to CSAKDGGLNTEAFF. V and J are TRBV20-1 and TRBJ1-1, with D perhaps TRBD1 (5 bases). Germline-derived CDR1 and CDR2 are DFQATT and SNEGSKA (reference sequence). Trimming left V 6 bases short and J 0 bases short, with 14 bases between. The CDR3 spans 14 residues.

There are a few counts of this clonotype. The chain joins TRBV5-1 to TRBJ1-6, with TRBD1 as a possible D gene (6 bases). Germline CDR1 SGHRS, CDR2 YFSETQ. The V end lost 4 bases, the J end lost 9 bases, and 17 bases lay between the germline ends. CDR3 length equals 15 residues. The CDR3: CASSPLQGPGSPLHF. DNA of the CDR3: TGCGCCAGCAGCCCCCTACAGGGTCCTGGTTCACCCCTCCACTTT.

The chain couples TRBV7-9 to TRBJ2-7; D gene uncertain. Germline loops: CDR1 SEHNR, CDR2 FQNEAQ (reference sequence). This CDR3 comprises 12 residues. V gave up 1 base and J gave up 9 bases, with 10 bases separating them. The CDR3, as DNA: TGTGCCAGCAGCTTAGATATGGCGCTGCAGTACTTC. This encodes CASSLDMALQYF. The entire variable domain, with the rest obtained from reference TRBV7-9 and TRBJ2-7, is as follows: DTGVSQNPRHKITKRGQNVTFRCDPISEHNRLYWYRQTLGQGPEFLTYFQNEAQLEKSRLLSDRFSAERPKGSFSTLEIQRTEQGDSAMYLCASSLDMALQYFGPGTRLTVT.